This is a list of T cell receptor beta chains from one sample in a study of T-cell reconstitution after alpha-beta-depleted transplantation in children. Each CDR3 protein is one row after TCRdb ran MiXCR on the PCR reads. The top ten clones hold 0.8% to 1.1% of a sample with hundreds of thousands of distinct CDR3 sequences, approximately 16% of them seen once. Sample: PBMCs from the stem cell graft donor, taken from the stem cell graft. These receptors all stem from a human donor who donated a stem cell graft to a child with acute myeloid leukemia. Each CDR3 is given with its conserved first and last residue. A D gene is named only where the DNA matches it firmly. Clone size, where shown, is once, few, many, or a class for clones that have expanded.

TRBD2	TRBJ2-1	TRBV11-2	NA	TGTGCCAGCAGCTTTAGCGGGGTGAACAATGAGCAGTTCTTC	CASSFSGVNNEQFF
NA	TRBJ2-3	TRBV5-1	NA	TGCGCCAGCAGCTTACTTACAGGGACGGTCACAGATACGCAGTATTTT	CASSLLTGTVTDTQYF
NA	TRBJ2-5	TRBV29-1	few	TGCAGCGTTGAAGTGTCCGGGGGAGGGGGAGAAGAGACCCAGTACTTC	CSVEVSGGGGEETQYF
NA	TRBJ1-1	TRBV2	NA	TGTGCCAGCCGCGGGACAACGGCTGAAGCTTTCTTT	CASRGTTAEAFF
NA	TRBJ2-7	TRBV20-1	few	TGCAGTGCTAGCCTGTCGGACAGCTCCTACGAGCAGTACTTC	CSASLSDSSYEQYF
TRBD2	TRBJ2-3	TRBV20-1	many	TGCAGTGCCCTCTGGCGGGGGGGCACAGATACGCAGTATTTT	CSALWRGGTDTQYF
NA	TRBJ2-1	TRBV24-1	NA	TGTGCCACCAGTGATTATCGGGGCTCCTACAATGAGCAGTTCTTC	CATSDYRGSYNEQFF
NA	TRBJ2-6	TRBV5-1	many	TGCGCCAGCAGCTTGGAGGCCCAAACAGGTCCTGGGGCCAACGTCCTGACTTTC	CASSLEAQTGPGANVLTF
TRBD1	TRBJ1-1	TRBV12-3/TRBV12-4	NA	TGTGCCAGCAGTTACAGGGGGCGGGACACTGAAGCTTTCTTT	CASSYRGRDTEAFF
TRBD2	TRBJ2-1	TRBV20-1	many	TGCAGTGCTGGGCTAGCGGGGTACGGCAATGAGCAGTTCTTC	CSAGLAGYGNEQFF
NA	TRBJ1-1	TRBV13	NA	TGTGCCAGCAGCTCCTACATGGACGCTGAAGCTTTCTTT	CASSSYMDAEAFF
TRBD2	TRBJ2-1	TRBV20-1	NA	TGCAGTGCTAGGAGGACTAGCGGGGGGGATGAGCAGTTCTTC	CSARRTSGGDEQFF
NA	TRBJ2-1	TRBV6-1	many	TGTGCCAGCATGGTGGCGGAGACATACAATGAGCAGTTCTTC	CASMVAETYNEQFF
NA	TRBJ2-3	TRBV20-1	once	TGCAGTGCTAGGTTTCAACAGAGCACAGATACGCAGTATTTT	CSARFQQSTDTQYF
TRBD2	TRBJ2-7	TRBV5-5	few	TGTGCCAGCAGCTCCGGACTAGTTTGGAGCTCCTACGAGCAGTACTTC	CASSSGLVWSSYEQYF
NA	TRBJ2-5	TRBV20-1	many	TGCAGTGCTAGAGCACTCTCGGAGGGAGAGACCCAGTACTTC	CSARALSEGETQYF
TRBD1	TRBJ2-2	TRBV7-9	NA	TGTGCCAGCAGCTCGAGGGACAGGGCGAACACCGGGGAGCTGTTTTTT	CASSSRDRANTGELFF
TRBD1	TRBJ2-1	TRBV29-1	many	TGCAGCGCTATTCGGACAGGGGCCTACAATGAGCAGTTCTTC	CSAIRTGAYNEQFF
NA	TRBJ1-1	TRBV28	once	TGTGCCGGCAGTTCCCCCGGGCTGAACACTGAAGCTTTCTTT	CAGSSPGLNTEAFF
TRBD1	TRBJ2-7	TRBV7-9	NA	TGTGCCAGCAGCCCCCGGGACAGGGTGTCCTACGAGCAGTACTTC	CASSPRDRVSYEQYF
TRBD2	TRBJ2-3	TRBV27	NA	TGTGCCAGCAGTTTAAAGCGGGGGGGGGATACGCAGTATTTT	CASSLKRGGDTQYF
NA	TRBJ2-3	TRBV25-1	NA	TGTGCCAGCACAGGGCTTCGGGCAGATACGCAGTATTTT	CASTGLRADTQYF
TRBD1	TRBJ1-1	TRBV11-2	NA	TGTGCCAGCAGCATAACAGGGGGCGAAAGGAACACTGAAGCTTTCTTT	CASSITGGERNTEAFF
NA	TRBJ1-5	TRBV20-1	NA	TGCAGTGCTAGAGGGACAGTACGGTCAAATCAGCCCCAGCATTTT	CSARGTVRSNQPQHF
TRBD2	TRBJ2-1	TRBV20-1	many	TGCAGTGCTCCCGGACTAGCGGGGGGGGCCTCCTATGAGCAGTTCTTC	CSAPGLAGGASYEQFF
NA	TRBJ1-5	TRBV6-2/TRBV6-3	NA	TGTGCCAGCAGTTACTCGAACCTTGCCCAGCATTTT	CASSYSNLAQHF
NA	TRBJ1-5	TRBV6-2/TRBV6-3	NA	TGTGCCAGCAGTTATAGGGGCCGGCAGGCGAGACAGCCCCAGCATTTT	CASSYRGRQARQPQHF
NA	TRBJ1-3	TRBV7-2	NA	TGTGCCAGCAGCTTAGGCGGGGGTACAGGAAACACCATATATTTT	CASSLGGGTGNTIYF
NA	TRBJ2-3	TRBV12-3/TRBV12-4	few	TGTGCCAGCAGTTTCGAGAGGGGTGAGAGGACAGATACGCAGTATTTT	CASSFERGERTDTQYF
NA	TRBJ2-7	TRBV5-1	NA	TGCGCCAGCTACGGGCCCGGGGAACACGAGCAGTACTTC	CASYGPGEHEQYF
NA	TRBJ1-1	TRBV7-9	NA	TGTGCCAGCTCAAGGACAGCTGAAGCTTTCTTT	CASSRTAEAFF
NA	TRBJ1-2	TRBV12-3/TRBV12-4	NA	TGTGCCAGCAGGAAGATATCGGGCTATGGCTACACCTTC	CASRKISGYGYTF
NA	TRBJ2-1	TRBV24-1	NA	TGTGCCACCGGCTGGGACCTGAACAATGAGCAGTTCTTC	CATGWDLNNEQFF
NA	TRBJ2-7	TRBV5-6	few	TGTGCCAGCAGCTTGGCATCGAATATCCCCTACGAGCAGTACTTC	CASSLASNIPYEQYF
NA	TRBJ2-2	TRBV9	many	TGTGCCAGCAGCGCCCAGGGAAACACCGGGGAGCTGTTTTTT	CASSAQGNTGELFF
NA	TRBJ1-1	TRBV12-3/TRBV12-4	many	TGTGCCAGCAGCTTAGGCTCGTACACTGAAGCTTTCTTT	CASSLGSYTEAFF
NA	TRBJ2-7	TRBV4-3	many	TGCGCCAGCAGCCAAGTGGAGGACAGTGGGTACGAGCAGTACTTC	CASSQVEDSGYEQYF
TRBD2	TRBJ2-3	TRBV5-1	many	TGCGCCAGCAGCTTGGAGGGCCTAGCGGACACAGATACGCAGTATTTT	CASSLEGLADTDTQYF
NA	TRBJ2-3	TRBV20-1	many	TGCAGTGCTAGACCTGGACGGCGACGGGGTACCACAGATACGCAGTATTTT	CSARPGRRRGTTDTQYF
NA	TRBJ2-3	TRBV11-2	NA	TGTGCCAGCAGCTTGGGAATCCGAAGGCCGAAGAGAGGGGATACGCAGTATTTT	CASSLGIRRPKRGDTQYF
NA	TRBJ2-1	TRBV7-2	NA	TGTGCCAGCAGCTGTATCAATGAGCAGTTCTTC	CASSCINEQFF
NA	TRBJ1-2	TRBV20-1	many	TGCAGTGCTAGAAATTACTATGGCTACACCTTC	CSARNYYGYTF
TRBD1	TRBJ1-5	TRBV7-7	NA	TGTGCCAGCAGCCAAGGACAGGGTGTCCAGCCCCAGCATTTT	CASSQGQGVQPQHF
NA	TRBJ1-1	TRBV29-1	many	TGCAGCGTTGAACTCCGGCAGGGGATGAACACTGAAGCTTTCTTT	CSVELRQGMNTEAFF
TRBD1	TRBJ2-5	TRBV12-3/TRBV12-4	many	TGTGCCAGCAGTTCGACAGGGGGGGGGGAGACCCAGTACTTC	CASSSTGGGETQYF
NA	TRBJ1-5	TRBV7-2	NA	TGTGCCAGCAGCTTTGACCGGGGACCCCAGCATTTT	CASSFDRGPQHF
NA	TRBJ2-3	TRBV5-1	few	TGCGCCAGCAGCTTGGGACTACCACTCACAGATACGCAGTATTTT	CASSLGLPLTDTQYF
NA	TRBJ1-1	TRBV7-2	few	TGTGCCAGCAGCTCGTCAGGGATGAGGAACACTGAAGCTTTCTTT	CASSSSGMRNTEAFF
TRBD1	TRBJ2-2	TRBV6-5	many	TGTGCCAGCAGTTACTCTAGGGGGCCGTACACCGGGGAGCTGTTTTTT	CASSYSRGPYTGELFF
TRBD2	TRBJ2-1	TRBV20-1	NA	TGCAGTGCTTCCGGGACTAGCGGGGAGTACAATGAGCAGTTCTTC	CSASGTSGEYNEQFF
NA	TRBJ1-6	TRBV20-1	many	TGCAGTGCTAGAGACAGGGTTAGTTCACCCCTCCACTTT	CSARDRVSSPLHF
TRBD1	TRBJ2-7	TRBV20-1	many	TGCAGTGTCAGAGGGACAGGGTACTCCTACGAGCAGTACTTC	CSVRGTGYSYEQYF
NA	TRBJ2-5	TRBV7-2	many	TGTGCCAGCAGCTTAGGGGACGCCACCGCCCCAGAGACCCAGTACTTC	CASSLGDATAPETQYF
NA	TRBJ2-1	TRBV11-2	NA	TGTGCCAGCAGCTTAGTGGTCTACAGTAGGATAGAGCAGTTCTTC	CASSLVVYSRIEQFF
TRBD1	TRBJ2-1	TRBV7-9	NA	TGTGCCACCAAGAGGGGGCAGGGCTGGTCCTACAATGAGCAGTTCTTC	CATKRGQGWSYNEQFF
TRBD2	TRBJ2-1	TRBV29-1	many	TGCAGCGTGGAGAAAGGACTAGCGCTCTACAATGAGCAGTTCTTC	CSVEKGLALYNEQFF
NA	TRBJ2-5	TRBV29-1	many	TGCAGCGGTATAGACAGATCCCAAGAGACCCAGTACTTC	CSGIDRSQETQYF